This T cell receptor (beta chain) originates from a study of CD8 T cells in ankylosing spondylitis. Concerning this clonotype: What it binds is not known.

Libraries of TCR beta came from quantitative 5'-RACE with molecular barcodes. TCRdb ran MiXCR on the 5' RACE reads and lists one entry per CDR3 protein. The sample holds some 800,000 distinct CDR3 sequences, about 11% seen once. Study-level findings and limits: Earlier studies detected some motif variants in reactive arthritis synovial fluid and blood. Enrichment of disease-linked clones was reportedly significant in matched ankylosing spondylitis synovial fluid. Several highly homologous variants formed a TCR beta motif that appeared characteristic of ankylosing spondylitis blood.

The CDR3 length is 14 residues. With V trimmed by 6 bases and J by 7 bases, 9 bases remained unmatched. Per germline, CDR1 MDHEN and CDR2 SYDVKM. V and J are TRBV28 and TRBJ1-2; 9 nucleotides match TRBD1. The material sequenced was blood, either unsorted or a sorted T cell fraction (not recorded which). The receptor was isolated from a male donor with ankylosing spondylitis. CDR3 protein: CASRITGTGLGYTF. In DNA, the CDR3 is TGTGCCAGCAGGATTACCGGGACAGGGCTTGGCTACACCTTC.